Detailed here is one T cell receptor beta chain. The data were taken from a study of T cell changes during pregnancy in multiple sclerosis. This CDR3 has 14 amino acids. Germline V gene data show CDR1 as MNHEY and CDR2 as SVGAGI. V lost 5 bases to trimming and J lost 3 bases; unmatched junction nucleotides: 6. Produced via immunoSEQ multiplex PCR; TCRdb's table is partial and in-frame only. The sample carries 38,000 or so clones, about 93% recorded once. The chain joins TRBV6-5 to TRBJ2-7; 8 nucleotides line up with TRBD2. Sequenced here: CD4+ T cells from peripheral blood mononuclear cells, sampled in the second trimester of pregnancy. The receptor was isolated from a female donor in good health, enrolled as a control in a pregnancy study. CDR3 coding DNA: TGTGCCAGCAGTCCGGGGGGGGGCGGCTACGAGCAGTACTTC. It codes for CASSPGGGGYEQYF.